Below are 28 T cell receptor beta chains sequenced from a single sample in a study of blood T cell repertoires in COVID-19. The protocol was immunoSEQ multiplex PCR, while the TCRdb copy is restricted to in-frame clones and leaves out a portion. The data hold some 87,000 clones, with approximately 84% observed a single time. Sequencing was carried out using peripheral blood. The receptor set was obtained from a human donor in a cohort sampled during active COVID-19.

This clone was counted a few times. CDR3 sequence: CASSLNRYNTEAFF. Here the CDR3 DNA reads TGTGCCAGCAGCTTAAACAGATATAACACTGAAGCTTTCTTT. V and J are TRBV7-6 and TRBJ1-1; D remains unclear. CDR3 length: 14 residues. Germline V CDR1 and CDR2: SGHVS, FNYEAQ. V lost 2 bases and J 2 bases, leaving 9 bases between the germline ends.

The genes are TRBV19 and TRBJ2-2, with TRBD1 matching 9 bases. V lost 6 bases to trimming and J lost 0 bases; unmatched junction nucleotides: 5. There are 16 residues in the CDR3. Germline CDR1 LNHDA, CDR2 SQIVND (reference sequence). This chain's CDR3 is CASSVQGAANTGELFF. CDR3 nucleotide sequence: TGTGCCAGTAGCGTACAGGGGGCGGCGAACACCGGGGAGCTGTTTTTT.

The chain has TRBV28 and TRBJ1-1, with 11 bases that match TRBD1. The CDR3 extends over 15 amino acids. The V and J ends lost 5 bases and 6 bases, in that order; junction bases with no gene match: 8. Germline assignment: CDR1 MDHEN and CDR2 SYDVKM. DNA of the CDR3: TGTGCCAGCAGTCCAGGGACAGGGGGATACGCTGAAGCTTTCTTT. Protein product: CASSPGTGGYAEAFF.

The chain carries TRBV19 and TRBJ1-1, with 7 bases matching TRBD1. V lost 3 bases to trimming and J lost 0 bases; unmatched junction nucleotides: 4. Germline V CDR1 and CDR2: LNHDA, SQIVND (reference sequence). The CDR3 is made up of 15 amino acids. CDR3 sequence (DNA): TGTGCCAGTAGTATCAGGGACAGTATGAACACTGAAGCTTTCTTT. Its protein is CASSIRDSMNTEAFF.

V usage is TRBV4-1 and J usage is TRBJ2-3; TRBD2 matches at 12 bases. The CDR3 spans 17 residues. V was pared by 0 bases and J by 4 bases, with 5 bases of the junction left unmatched. In germline, CDR1 is MGHRA, CDR2 YSYEKL. The CDR3 protein is CASSQDRLAGGADTQYF. For the CDR3, the DNA is TGCGCCAGCAGCCAAGATCGGCTAGCGGGGGGGGCAGATACGCAGTATTTT.

This chain connects TRBV27 to TRBJ2-2, with TRBD1 as a possible D gene (5 bases). This CDR3 spans 17 amino acids. V was shortened by 0 bases and J by 5 bases, with 16 bases between the two germline ends. CDR1 is MNHEY and CDR2 is SMNVEV in the germline V gene (reference sequence). CDR3 region: CASSLSPAATGTGELFF. In nucleotides, the CDR3 is TGTGCCAGCAGTTTATCCCCAGCAGCTACAGGAACCGGGGAGCTGTTTTTT.

The rearrangement uses TRBV18 and TRBJ2-7; the match to TRBD1 covers 9 bases. The V and J ends lost 0 bases and 5 bases, in that order; junction bases with no gene match: 5. Looked up from germline, CDR1 is KGHSH and CDR2 is LQKENI. The CDR3 totals 15 residues. CDR3 in amino acids: CASSPPGQGGDEQYF. CDR3 nucleotide sequence: TGTGCCAGCTCACCACCGGGACAGGGTGGCGACGAGCAGTACTTC.

V usage is TRBV10-1 and J usage is TRBJ2-1, with TRBD2 matching over 13 bases. Germline lookup yields CDR1 WNHNN and CDR2 SYGVQD (reference sequence). The CDR3 consists of 15 residues. V shed 4 bases, J shed 8 bases, and the junction held 5 bases outside the gene matches. CDR3 nucleotide sequence: TGCGCCAGCAGTGGTGGACTAGCGGGAGAGGATGAGCAGTTCTTC. It codes for CASSGGLAGEDEQFF.

This rearrangement joins TRBV5-1 to TRBJ2-2, with TRBD1 matching over 8 bases. The length of the CDR3 is 16 residues. The germline gives CDR1 SGHRS, CDR2 YFSETQ. Trimming cost V 1 base and J 3 bases; bases outside gene matches: 5. The CDR3 DNA reads as TGCGCCAGCAGCTTGAGGGCAGGGGGCGACACCGGGGAGCTGTTTTTT. Translation gives CASSLRAGGDTGELFF.

On this clone itself: This same CDR3 is encoded by further DNA sequences in the sample. The V gene is TRBV5-1, the J gene TRBJ1-1, with D possibly TRBD1 on 5 matching bases. Germline CDR1 reads SGHRS; CDR2 reads YFSETQ. V was trimmed by 1 base and J by 1 base, leaving 8 bases between them. The CDR3 contains 14 residues. The DNA for the CDR3 is TGCGCCAGCAGCTTGTCCGGGGGGAACACTGAAGCTTTCTTT. Residues: CASSLSGGNTEAFF. Full variable domain (outside the CDR3, taken from reference TRBV5-1 and TRBJ1-1): KAGVTQTPRYLIKTRGQQVTLSCSPISGHRSVSWYQQTPGQGLQFLFEYFSETQRNKGNFPGRFSGRQFSNSRSEMNVSTLELGDSALYLCASSLSGGNTEAFFGQGTRLTVV.

V and J are TRBV15 and TRBJ2-5; 12 bases align to TRBD2. The CDR3 is 16 residues long. Germline CDR1 is LNHNV and CDR2 is YYDKDF (reference sequence). After removal of 6 bases from V and 4 bases from J, the junction contained 9 bases not matched to a gene. The CDR3 DNA is TGTGCCACCAGGGAGGCACTAGCGGGGGGTATAGAGACCCAGTACTTC. It translates to CATREALAGGIETQYF.

The CDR3 DNA reads as TGTGCCAGCACAAGGGGGCTAGCCGGGGATACGCAGTATTTT. It is translated as CASTRGLAGDTQYF. The V gene is TRBV2, the J gene TRBJ2-3; TRBD1 aligns across 7 bases. CDR1 and CDR2 (germline): SNHLY, FYNNEI. V shed 7 bases, J shed 6 bases, and the junction held 10 bases outside the gene matches. There are 14 residues in the CDR3.

The V call is TRBV3-1 (or the pseudogene TRBV3-2), the J call TRBJ2-1, with D uncertain. The germline CDR1 and CDR2 sequences are LGHDT and YNNKEL (reference sequence). The CDR3 totals 11 residues. V lost 4 bases and J lost 7, with 5 bases in between. As DNA, the CDR3 is TGTGCCAGCAGCCTCCTAAATGAGCAGTTCTTC. Its protein product is CASSLLNEQFF.

V usage is TRBV3-1 (or the pseudogene TRBV3-2) and J usage is TRBJ1-2; tentative D call: TRBD1 (5 bases). Germline V gene sequence: CDR1 LGHDT, CDR2 YNNKEL (reference sequence). This CDR3 spans 14 amino acids. Trimming removed 1 base from V and 4 bases from J, with 10 bases in between. The chain's CDR3 is CASSQGGERYGYTF. Here the CDR3 DNA reads TGTGCCAGCAGCCAAGGGGGGGAACGCTATGGCTACACCTTC.

The chain recombines TRBV5-1 with TRBJ2-7, with 8 bases aligning to TRBD2. The germline V gene encodes CDR1 SGHRS and CDR2 YFSETQ. This CDR3 comprises 18 residues. Unmatched junction bases numbered 18, after V lost 1 base and J lost 6 bases. The CDR3 loop is CASSLRPIGAGVLVEQYF. The CDR3 nucleotides read TGCGCCAGCAGCTTGAGGCCGATAGGAGCGGGAGTGCTGGTCGAGCAGTACTTC. The full variable domain, in which reference TRBV5-1 and TRBJ2-7 provide the parts outside the CDR3, is KAGVTQTPRYLIKTRGQQVTLSCSPISGHRSVSWYQQTPGQGLQFLFEYFSETQRNKGNFPGRFSGRQFSNSRSEMNVSTLELGDSALYLCASSLRPIGAGVLVEQYFGPGTRLTVT.

This clone has just one count. V gene TRBV18 combines with J gene TRBJ2-3; no firm D call. Germline CDR1 and CDR2: KGHSH and LQKENI. The ends were cut back, 2 bases at V and 0 bases at J, with 12 bases in the middle. This CDR3 spans 16 amino acids. The CDR3 coding sequence is TGTGCCAGCTCACCAGGCCCCCCGGGTAGCACAGATACGCAGTATTTT. This codes for CASSPGPPGSTDTQYF.

The chain couples TRBV18 to TRBJ2-2; maybe TRBD2 (6 bases). V lost 3 bases and J 0 bases, leaving 11 bases between the germline ends. CDR1 and CDR2 from the germline V gene are KGHSH and LQKENI. The CDR3 runs to 16 residues. The DNA for the CDR3 is TGTGCCAGCTCACCTTCTAGCGCTGCGAACACCGGGGAGCTGTTTTTT. This sequence encodes CASSPSSAANTGELFF.

J is TRBJ2-3 and V is TRBV10-3; 10 bases align to TRBD1. Germline V gene sequence: CDR1 ENHRY, CDR2 SYGVKD. The CDR3 is 15 amino acids. Trimming removed 9 bases from V and 3 bases from J; junction bases left unmatched: 9. The DNA for the CDR3 is TGTGCCATAAGGCTGGACAGGGGGAGGACAGATACGCAGTATTTT. Encoded protein: CAIRLDRGRTDTQYF.

The V and J genes are TRBV19 and TRBJ2-6, with a tentative D call TRBD1 (6 bases). Germline assignment: CDR1 LNHDA and CDR2 SQIVND (reference sequence). There are 15 residues in the CDR3. Trimming left V 7 bases short and J 0 bases short, with 10 bases between. The CDR3 is CASIGQHSGANVLTF. The CDR3 nucleotides read TGTGCCAGTATTGGACAGCACTCTGGGGCCAACGTCCTGACTTTC.

This clone came up once. The chain joins TRBV18 to TRBJ2-5, with 10 bases fitting TRBD1. With 6 bases clipped from V and 5 bases from J, the junction kept 9 bases outside the gene matches. The CDR3 totals 15 residues. Germline V CDR1 and CDR2: KGHSH, LQKENI. CDR3 bases: TGTGCCAGCTCGCTTCGACAGGGGGCGCGGGAGACCCAGTACTTC. Its protein is CASSLRQGARETQYF.

The rearrangement links TRBV6-7 to TRBJ2-5; 10 bases align to TRBD2. TRBV6-7 qualifies as an ORF whose function is uncertain. V shed 8 bases and J 3 bases; nucleotides not matched to a gene: 6. The CDR3 consists of 14 residues. CDR3: CASGTSESKETQYF. CDR3 coding DNA: TGTGCCAGCGGGACTAGCGAGTCCAAAGAGACCCAGTACTTC.

J is TRBJ1-5 and V is TRBV28; no clear D gene. Germline values: CDR1 MDHEN, CDR2 SYDVKM. This CDR3 contains 18 residues. V was shortened by 3 bases and J by 0 bases, with 18 bases between the two germline ends. The DNA for the CDR3 is TGTGCCAGCAGTTTTCCCGGGATTGGGCGGAATAGCAATCAGCCCCAGCATTTT. This translates into CASSFPGIGRNSNQPQHF.

The CDR3 loop reads CASSILDGDYNEQFF. In DNA form, the CDR3 reads TGTGCCAGTAGTATTTTAGACGGGGACTACAATGAGCAGTTCTTC. The chain links TRBV19 to TRBJ2-1; weak D call: TRBD2 (5 bases). V dropped 3 bases and J dropped 3 bases, with 12 bases sitting between them. Germline V gives CDR1 LNHDA, CDR2 SQIVND (reference sequence). The CDR3 runs to 15 residues.

The rearrangement uses TRBV4-1 and TRBJ2-6; possibly TRBD1 for D (5 bases). V shed 1 base and J shed 2 bases, with 12 bases lying between them. Germline CDR1 MGHRA, CDR2 YSYEKL. The CDR3 is made up of 17 amino acids. This chain's CDR3 is CASSQVGATTGANVLTF. CDR3 DNA sequence: TGCGCCAGCAGCCAAGTAGGGGCGACGACTGGGGCCAACGTCCTGACTTTC.

This clone was seen just once. V is TRBV29-1 and J is TRBJ1-1; unclear D gene. This CDR3 comprises 11 residues. Germline V CDR1 and CDR2: SQVTM, ANQGSEA. Trimming removed 0 bases at V and 10 bases at J, with 9 bases between. CDR3: CSVEDRYGAFF. Here the CDR3 DNA reads TGCAGCGTTGAAGACCGCTACGGAGCTTTCTTT.

The genes are TRBV18 and TRBJ2-1; D gene ambiguous. Trimming took off 5 bases at V and 5 bases at J, with 7 bases between the two ends. Germline CDR1 KGHSH, CDR2 LQKENI. CDR3 length equals 12 residues. CDR3 amino acids: CASSYGDNEQFF. DNA for the CDR3: TGTGCCAGCTCATACGGAGACAATGAGCAGTTCTTC.

The V and J genes are TRBV10-3 and TRBJ2-1; 8 bases fit TRBD2. This CDR3 comprises 15 residues. The germline V gene has CDR1 ENHRY and CDR2 SYGVKD. V lost 4 bases to trimming and J lost 7 bases; unmatched junction nucleotides: 9. Written as DNA, the CDR3 is TGTGCCATCAGTGTAGCAGCGGGAGTCTGGAATGAGCAGTTCTTC. Amino acids: CAISVAAGVWNEQFF.

The genes are TRBV20-1 and TRBJ1-1; D ambiguous. Germline V gives CDR1 DFQATT, CDR2 SNEGSKA (reference sequence). V was pared by 3 bases and J by 7 bases, with 9 bases between. CDR3 length: 11 amino acids. The CDR3 nucleotides read TGCAGTGCTAGTGGGCAGGTTGAAGCTTTCTTT. Translation: CSASGQVEAFF.